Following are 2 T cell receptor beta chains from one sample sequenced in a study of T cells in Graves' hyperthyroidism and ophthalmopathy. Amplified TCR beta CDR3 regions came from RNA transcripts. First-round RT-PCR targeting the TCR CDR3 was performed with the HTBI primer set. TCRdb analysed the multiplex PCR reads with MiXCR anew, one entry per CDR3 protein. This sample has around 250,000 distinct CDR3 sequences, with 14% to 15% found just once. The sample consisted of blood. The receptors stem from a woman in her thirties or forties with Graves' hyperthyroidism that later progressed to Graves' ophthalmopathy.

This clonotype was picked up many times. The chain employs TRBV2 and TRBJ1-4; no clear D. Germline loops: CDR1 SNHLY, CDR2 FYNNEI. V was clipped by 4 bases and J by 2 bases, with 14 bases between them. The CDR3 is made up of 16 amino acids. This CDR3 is CASSGLSLETNEKLFF. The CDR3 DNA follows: TGTGCCAGCAGTGGACTTTCTTTGGAGACTAATGAAAAACTGTTTTTT. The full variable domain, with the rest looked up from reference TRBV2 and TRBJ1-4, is EPEVTQTPSHQVTQMGQEVILRCVPISNHLYFYWYRQILGQKVEFLVSFYNNEISEKSEIFDDQFSVERPDGSNFTLKIRSTKLEDSAMYFCASSGLSLETNEKLFFGSGTQLSVL.

CDR3 in DNA: TGCAGTGCTCGTCAGACAGGGGTAGCCAAAAACATTCAGTACTTC. This sequence encodes CSARQTGVAKNIQYF. The J gene is TRBJ2-4, the V gene TRBV20-1; 8 positions agree with TRBD1. This CDR3 comprises 15 residues. The trim removed 5 bases at V and 0 bases at J, leaving 6 bases unmatched. The V gene's germline CDR1 is DFQATT and CDR2 SNEGSKA (reference sequence).